This entry concerns a single T cell receptor (beta chain). In the study's own analysis: How many nucleated cells were present was estimated from reference gene primer amplification. This table comes from immunoSEQ multiplex PCR, and its TCRdb copy is limited to in-frame clones, with some not included. Clone size and V and J calls were adopted from that table, with D and trimming inferred from the DNA. This table holds about 36,000 clones, more than 60% found once. These data originate in a study of blood T cell repertoires in COVID-19. As for the study in general: Researchers got acute and convalescent COVID-19 samples from the United States, Italy and Spain. T cells, B-cell-depleted T cells, or PBMCs provided the cDNA or gDNA that served as material.

The germline V and J ends were trimmed by 3 bases and 4 bases, with 18 bases remaining between them. The CDR3 loop spans 16 amino acids. Germline V lookup: CDR1 MNHEY, CDR2 SMNVEV (reference sequence). V gene TRBV27 combines with J gene TRBJ1-1, with D maybe TRBD1 (6 bases). The sample taken for sequencing was peripheral blood. The TCR comes from a man between 60 and 70 years old with active COVID-19. This CDR3 is CASSFFPGTSSTEAFF. For the CDR3, the DNA is TGTGCCAGCAGTTTTTTTCCCGGGACATCCTCCACTGAAGCTTTCTTT.